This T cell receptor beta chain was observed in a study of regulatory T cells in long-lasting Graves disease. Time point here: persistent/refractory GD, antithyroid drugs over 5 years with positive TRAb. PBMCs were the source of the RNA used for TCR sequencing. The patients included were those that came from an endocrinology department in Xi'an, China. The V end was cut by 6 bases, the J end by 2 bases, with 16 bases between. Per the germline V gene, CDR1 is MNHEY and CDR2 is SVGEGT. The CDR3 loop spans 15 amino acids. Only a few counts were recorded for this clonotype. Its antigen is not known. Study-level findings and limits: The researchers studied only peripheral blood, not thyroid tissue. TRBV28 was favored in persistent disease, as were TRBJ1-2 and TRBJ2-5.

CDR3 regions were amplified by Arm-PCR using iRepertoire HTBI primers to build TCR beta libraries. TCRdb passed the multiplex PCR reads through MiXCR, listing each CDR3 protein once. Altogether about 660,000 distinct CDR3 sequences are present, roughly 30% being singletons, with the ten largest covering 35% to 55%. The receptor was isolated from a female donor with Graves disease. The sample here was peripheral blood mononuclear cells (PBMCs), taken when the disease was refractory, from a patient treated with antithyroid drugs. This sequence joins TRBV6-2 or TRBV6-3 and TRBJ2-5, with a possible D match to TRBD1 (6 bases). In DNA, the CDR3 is TGTGCCAGCAGCCCCGACAGGCGAATACAAGAGACCCAGTACTTC. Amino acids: CASSPDRRIQETQYF.